These 29 T cell receptor beta chains share one sample of origin, sequenced in a study of Ad26.COV2.S vaccination and SARS-CoV-2 variants. Treatment specified: some 20 received Ad26.COV2.S at low or high dose, single or two shots; several received placebo; per-sample allocation not given. After the first vaccine or placebo injection, samples were drawn on day 63. Data came from immunoSEQ multiplex PCR; TCRdb stores just in-frame clones and leaves some out. This table has hundreds of thousands of clones, around 90% appearing once. Sequenced here: peripheral blood, sampled in a trial of Ad26.COV2.S vaccine versus placebo. These receptor sequences come from a person aged 18-60 years who received the Ad26.COV2.S COVID-19 vaccine or a placebo.

This chain joins TRBV9 and TRBJ2-7; 12 bases fit TRBD2. Losses at the gene ends were 0 bases for V and 5 bases for J; bases not matched to a gene: 12. This CDR3 is built from 18 residues. CDR1 and CDR2 (germline): SGDLS, YYNGEE. The CDR3: CASSVASGGAQVSNEQYF. For the CDR3, the DNA is TGTGCCAGCAGCGTAGCTAGCGGGGGGGCCCAAGTATCCAACGAGCAGTACTTC.

The V and J genes are TRBV25-1 and TRBJ1-2; D might be TRBD1 (5 bases). Trimming removed 7 bases at V and 0 bases at J, with 15 bases between. Germline V gene lookup returns CDR1 MGHDK and CDR2 SYGVNS. There are 15 residues in the CDR3. In DNA form, the CDR3 reads TGTGCCAGCATCCCTCGGGGACGAGCTAACTATGGCTACACCTTC. It yields the protein CASIPRGRANYGYTF.

V is TRBV7-2 and J is TRBJ2-3; possibly TRBD2 for D (6 bases). This CDR3 region has 15 residues. The V gene's germline CDR1 is SGHTA and CDR2 FQGNSA. Trimming pared 5 bases from V and 0 bases from J, leaving 12 bases between. The CDR3 sequence is CASSPAGRSTDTQYF. Here the CDR3 DNA reads TGTGCCAGCAGCCCGGCGGGGCGAAGCACAGATACGCAGTATTTT.

The J gene is TRBJ2-1, the V gene TRBV4-2; 8 nucleotides align to TRBD2. This CDR3 spans 14 amino acids. Losses at the gene ends were 3 bases for V and 12 bases for J; bases not matched to a gene: 10. In germline, CDR1 is LGHNA, CDR2 YNFKEQ. The CDR3 sequence is CASSQAQPGGWQFF. The DNA for the CDR3 is TGTGCCAGCAGCCAGGCCCAGCCGGGAGGGTGGCAGTTCTTC.

The chain recombines TRBV13 with TRBJ2-1; no clear D gene. Germline V CDR1 and CDR2: PRHDT, FYEKMQ (reference sequence). The CDR3 contains 13 residues. Trimming cost V 3 bases and J 3 bases, with 6 bases left between them. The CDR3 nucleotides are TGTGCCAGCAGCTTCTACGGCTACAATGAGCAGTTCTTC. This sequence encodes CASSFYGYNEQFF. The variable domain in full, with the rest retrieved from reference TRBV13 and TRBJ2-1, is AAGVIQSPRHLIKEKRETATLKCYPIPRHDTVYWYQQGPGQDPQFLISFYEKMQSDKGSIPDRFSAQQFSDYHSELNMSSLELGDSALYFCASSFYGYNEQFFGPGTRLTVL.

This chain links TRBV3-1 (or the pseudogene TRBV3-2) with TRBJ2-1, with D possibly being TRBD2 (5 bases). Germline assignment: CDR1 LGHDT and CDR2 YNNKEL (reference sequence). CDR3 length: 15 residues. Trimming removed 1 base from V and 5 bases from J, with 12 bases in between. CDR3 in amino acids: CASSQGWRTHNEQFF. DNA of the CDR3: TGTGCCAGCAGCCAAGGTTGGCGGACTCACAATGAGCAGTTCTTC.

V is TRBV10-1 and J is TRBJ2-1; no firm D call. The V and J ends lost 4 bases and 2 bases respectively, with 6 bases between them. Germline assignment: CDR1 WNHNN and CDR2 SYGVQD (reference sequence). The CDR3 is 13 residues long. CDR3 amino acids: CASSGVPYNEQFF. The DNA of the CDR3 is TGCGCCAGCAGTGGAGTGCCCTACAATGAGCAGTTCTTC.

The V and J genes are TRBV10-1 and TRBJ2-1, with 8 bases that match TRBD2. Germline trimming cut 4 bases from V and 9 bases from J; bases unmatched to any gene: 11. The germline V gene encodes CDR1 WNHNN and CDR2 SYGVQD (reference sequence). There are 15 residues in the CDR3. As DNA, the CDR3 is TGCGCCAGCAGTGTCAGCGCGGGAGGTCAGGTTGAGCAGTTCTTC. This translates into CASSVSAGGQVEQFF.

The chain combines TRBV3-1 (or the pseudogene TRBV3-2) with TRBJ2-3, with D perhaps TRBD1 or TRBD2 (6 bases each). In germline, CDR1 is LGHDT, CDR2 YNNKEL (reference sequence). The ends were cut back, 3 bases at V and 6 bases at J, with 10 bases in the middle. The CDR3 runs to 13 residues. The CDR3 is CASSHQGGDTQYF. Written as DNA, the CDR3 is TGTGCCAGCAGCCACCAAGGGGGGGATACGCAGTATTTT.

This chain links TRBV11-2 with TRBJ1-2; D possibly corresponds to TRBD1 (6 bases). This CDR3 has 14 amino acids. Trimming removed 1 base from V and 5 bases from J, with 11 bases in between. CDR1 is SGHAT and CDR2 is FQNNGV in the germline V gene. Written as DNA, the CDR3 is TGTGCCAGCAGCTTAGGTGGGGGGGCATATGGCTACACCTTC. Translating it yields CASSLGGGAYGYTF.

A note on this clone: A junction boundary mismatches the germline segment, possibly from a read error. The rearrangement joins TRBV6-6 to TRBJ1-2; D call uncertain. Germline CDR1 and CDR2: MNHNY and SVGAGI (reference sequence). The CDR3 extends over 11 amino acids. The CDR3 coding sequence is TGTGCCAGCAGTTCTAAGTATGGCTACACCTTC. It yields the protein CASSSKYGYTF.

The gene calls are TRBV6-5 and TRBJ1-5; D gene ambiguous. The length of the CDR3 is 14 residues. Germline V gene data show CDR1 as MNHEY and CDR2 as SVGAGI. V shed 6 bases and J shed 2 bases, with 11 bases lying between them. The CDR3 sequence: CASRGPNGNQPQHF. The CDR3 bases are TGTGCCAGCAGGGGCCCTAATGGCAATCAGCCCCAGCATTTT.

The chain employs TRBV5-4 and TRBJ2-5; no firm D call. Deletions cut 0 bases from V and 4 bases from J, with 10 bases between. This CDR3 comprises 14 residues. CDR1 and CDR2 (germline): SGHNT, YYREEE (reference sequence). Here the CDR3 reads CASSLASFIETQYF. Written as DNA, the CDR3 is TGTGCCAGCAGCTTGGCCTCCTTCATAGAGACCCAGTACTTC.

V and J are TRBV6-5 and TRBJ1-1; weak D call: TRBD1 (6 bases). The CDR3 runs 15 residues. V lost 7 bases, J lost 1 base, and 16 bases lay in between. Germline CDR1 reads MNHEY; CDR2 reads SVGAGI. The CDR3 loop is CASTDGGGRNTEAFF. DNA for the CDR3: TGTGCCAGCACCGACGGGGGGGGCAGGAACACTGAAGCTTTCTTT.

The rearrangement links TRBV7-8 to TRBJ1-1; tentatively, D is TRBD1 (5 bases). Looked up from germline, CDR1 is SGHVS and CDR2 is FQNEAQ. The germline V and J ends were trimmed by 3 bases and 1 base, with 9 bases remaining between them. The CDR3 runs 14 residues. The CDR3 nucleotides are TGTGCCAGCAGCTTGATGGACAAGAACACTGAAGCTTTCTTT. Translating gives CASSLMDKNTEAFF.

The chain combines TRBV7-9 with TRBJ1-3; TRBD1 might be the D (5 bases). The germline gives CDR1 SEHNR, CDR2 FQNEAQ (reference sequence). Deletions cut 10 bases from V and 2 bases from J, with 12 bases between. The CDR3 totals 13 residues. In DNA form, the CDR3 reads TGTGCCACCCGTCGGGGGACTGGAAACACCATATATTTT. Encoded protein: CATRRGTGNTIYF.

The chain links TRBV19 to TRBJ2-5; TRBD2 matches 10 bases. The CDR3 sequence is 16 residues long. J was trimmed by 1 base and V by 5 bases; bases with no gene match: 7. Per the germline V gene, CDR1 is LNHDA and CDR2 is SQIVND (reference sequence). This CDR3 reads CASSPGVAGGQETQYF. The CDR3 DNA sequence: TGTGCCAGTAGTCCCGGGGTAGCGGGGGGCCAAGAGACCCAGTACTTC.

The V and J genes are TRBV3-1 (or the pseudogene TRBV3-2) and TRBJ1-5, with unresolved D. V lost 4 bases, J lost 8 bases, and 12 bases lay in between. Germline V gives CDR1 LGHDT, CDR2 YNNKEL (reference sequence). The length of the CDR3 is 13 residues. The CDR3 bases are TGTGCCAGCAGCCCCTCCCGACTCGAGCCCCAGCATTTT. Its protein is CASSPSRLEPQHF.

For the CDR3, the DNA is TGTGCCAGCAGCAACAGGGAACAGCCCCAGCATTTT. This translates into CASSNREQPQHF. The chain couples TRBV5-5 to TRBJ1-5; tentative D call: TRBD1 (6 bases). CDR1 SGHKS and CDR2 YYEKEE come from the germline V gene (reference sequence). The ends were cut back, 4 bases at V and 7 bases at J, with 9 bases in the middle. This CDR3 region has 12 residues.

The chain uses TRBV4-3 and TRBJ1-1; D ambiguous. Germline loops: CDR1 LGHNA, CDR2 YSLEER. The V end lost 1 base, the J end lost 3 bases, and 12 bases lay between the germline ends. This CDR3 comprises 15 residues. This CDR3 reads CASSQGYERHTEAFF. In DNA form, the CDR3 reads TGCGCCAGCAGCCAAGGTTACGAGAGGCACACTGAAGCTTTCTTT.

This clone appeared a single time. The J gene is TRBJ2-2, the V gene TRBV18, with D unclear. The CDR3 loop spans 15 amino acids. Trimming left V 6 bases short and J 1 base short, with 12 bases between. CDR1 KGHSH and CDR2 LQKENI come from the germline V gene. The CDR3 nucleotides are TGTGCCAGCTCGCCAATATCTGGGAACACCGGGGAGCTGTTTTTT. It encodes CASSPISGNTGELFF.

The V and J genes are TRBV28 and TRBJ1-2; D gene uncertain. CDR1 MDHEN and CDR2 SYDVKM come from the germline V gene. CDR3 length: 16 amino acids. The V end was cut by 6 bases, the J end by 1 base, with 18 bases between. DNA for the CDR3: TGTGCCAGCAGCCCGCCCCCACCCGTTATTAACTATGGCTACACCTTC. Its translation: CASSPPPPVINYGYTF.

The chain is built from TRBV5-1 and TRBJ2-7, with D unresolved. The V end lost 0 bases, the J end lost 3 bases, and 7 bases lay between the germline ends. CDR1 is SGHRS and CDR2 is YFSETQ in the germline V gene. This CDR3 comprises 13 residues. CDR3 DNA sequence: TGCGCCAGCAGCTTGGCCTTGAACTACGAGCAGTACTTC. Translating gives CASSLALNYEQYF.

This sequence joins TRBV5-1 and TRBJ2-5, with TRBD2 identical over 11 bases. V lost 4 bases and J lost 0; bases outside the gene matches: 5. The CDR3 length is 16 residues. Germline V gene lookup returns CDR1 SGHRS and CDR2 YFSETQ. The CDR3 is CASSPTSGVYQETQYF. In DNA form, the CDR3 reads TGCGCCAGCAGCCCGACTAGCGGGGTATACCAAGAGACCCAGTACTTC.

DNA of the CDR3: TGTGCCAGCAGCGTAGCTAGCGGGGGACACAACACCGGGGAGCTGTTTTTT. It yields the protein CASSVASGGHNTGELFF. The chain carries TRBV9 and TRBJ2-2; TRBD2 agrees at 10 bases. The germline gives CDR1 SGDLS, CDR2 YYNGEE. There are 17 residues in the CDR3. V lost 0 bases to trimming and J lost 2 bases; unmatched junction nucleotides: 4.

This chain connects TRBV12-3 or TRBV12-4 to TRBJ2-1, with no clear D. Trimming stripped 4 bases from V and 3 bases from J, with 7 bases between. This CDR3 is 13 amino acids long. CDR3 coding DNA: TGTGCCAGCAGTTCAGCCCTCTACAATGAGCAGTTCTTC. Amino acids: CASSSALYNEQFF.

DNA of the CDR3: TGCGCCAGCAGCTCTGACAGGGATAGGGGCACTGAAGCTTTCTTT. Protein sequence: CASSSDRDRGTEAFF. This chain joins TRBV5-1 and TRBJ1-1; 7 bases line up with TRBD1. CDR1 SGHRS and CDR2 YFSETQ come from the germline V gene. This CDR3 comprises 15 residues. V was clipped by 3 bases and J by 4 bases; unmatched bases: 9.

DNA for the CDR3: TGTGCCAGCAGCGCCTCCTCGGGGCAGAGGAACACTGAAGCTTTCTTT. Residues: CASSASSGQRNTEAFF. The V gene is TRBV9, the J gene TRBJ1-1; weak D call: TRBD1 (5 bases). V lost 3 bases and J 1 base, leaving 16 bases between the germline ends. Germline V gene lookup returns CDR1 SGDLS and CDR2 YYNGEE. CDR3 size: 16 residues.

The genes are TRBV20-1 and TRBJ1-5; D remains ambiguous. CDR1 and CDR2 (germline): DFQATT, SNEGSKA (reference sequence). Deletions cut 3 bases from V and 0 bases from J, with 9 bases between. The CDR3 length is 14 residues. The chain's CDR3 is CSASRAGSNQPQHF. DNA for the CDR3: TGCAGTGCTAGTAGGGCAGGTAGCAATCAGCCCCAGCATTTT.